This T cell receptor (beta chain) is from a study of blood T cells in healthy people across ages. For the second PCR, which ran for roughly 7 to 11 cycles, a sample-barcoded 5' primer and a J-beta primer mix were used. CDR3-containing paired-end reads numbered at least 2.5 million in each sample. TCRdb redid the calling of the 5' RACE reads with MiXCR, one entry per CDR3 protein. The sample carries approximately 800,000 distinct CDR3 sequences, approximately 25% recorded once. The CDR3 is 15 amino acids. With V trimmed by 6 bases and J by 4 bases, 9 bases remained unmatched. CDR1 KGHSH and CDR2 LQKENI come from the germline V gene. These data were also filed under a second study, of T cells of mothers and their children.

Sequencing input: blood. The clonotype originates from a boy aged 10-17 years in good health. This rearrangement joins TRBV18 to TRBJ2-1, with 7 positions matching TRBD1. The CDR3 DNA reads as TGTGCCAGCTCGCCCGGACAGGCCCAATACAATGAGCAGTTCTTC. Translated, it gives CASSPGQAQYNEQFF.